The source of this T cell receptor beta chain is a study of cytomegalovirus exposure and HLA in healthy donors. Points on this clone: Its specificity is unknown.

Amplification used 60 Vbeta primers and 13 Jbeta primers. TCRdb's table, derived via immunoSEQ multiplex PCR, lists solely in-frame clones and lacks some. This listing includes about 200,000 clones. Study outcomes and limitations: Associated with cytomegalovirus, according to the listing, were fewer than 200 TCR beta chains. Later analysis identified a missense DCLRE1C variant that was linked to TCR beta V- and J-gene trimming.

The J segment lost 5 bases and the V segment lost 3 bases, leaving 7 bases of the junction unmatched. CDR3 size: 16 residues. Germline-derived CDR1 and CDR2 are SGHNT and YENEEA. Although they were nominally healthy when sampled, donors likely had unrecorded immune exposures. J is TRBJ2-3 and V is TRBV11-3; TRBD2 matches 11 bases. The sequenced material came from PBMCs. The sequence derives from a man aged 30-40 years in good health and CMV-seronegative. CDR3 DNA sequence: TGTGCCAGCAGCTTCGTAGCGGGGGGGCGGGGAGATACGCAGTATTTT. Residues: CASSFVAGGRGDTQYF.